Shown below are 23 T cell receptor beta chains from a single sample sequenced in a study of OX40 agonist ivuxolimab in advanced cancers. Here immunoSEQ multiplex PCR was the method, and the copy in TCRdb shows in-frame clones only, minus some. The repertoire consists of about 6,700 clones, with about 94% occurring once and the leading ten covering roughly 11%. The sequencing here drew on CD4+ or CD8+ T cells sorted from blood, taken in a trial of the OX40 agonist ivuxolimab. Receptor source: an adult with an advanced solid tumor such as melanoma, head and neck, liver or kidney cancer.

The V call is TRBV5-4, the J call TRBJ2-3; 8 nucleotides line up with TRBD1. V lost 4 bases, J lost 5 bases, and 12 bases stayed unmatched. Germline-derived CDR1 and CDR2 are SGHNT and YYREEE (reference sequence). This CDR3 spans 16 amino acids. The CDR3 DNA is TGTGCCAGCAGCCCCGCCCCGGGACAGGTCAAAGATACGCAGTATTTT. This translates into CASSPAPGQVKDTQYF.

The V call is TRBV28, the J call TRBJ2-1, with TRBD2 matching over 14 bases. With V trimmed by 6 bases and J by 10 bases, 14 bases remained unmatched. Per the germline V gene, CDR1 is MDHEN and CDR2 is SYDVKM. The CDR3 spans 17 residues. The CDR3 reads CASRNAKGLAGEEEQFF. DNA of the CDR3: TGTGCCAGCAGAAACGCTAAGGGACTAGCGGGGGAGGAGGAGCAGTTCTTC.

V usage is TRBV5-1 and J usage is TRBJ2-1; weak D call: TRBD2 (8 bases). There are 15 residues in the CDR3. Germline V lookup: CDR1 SGHRS, CDR2 YFSETQ. V gave up 2 bases and J gave up 10 bases, with 19 bases separating them. CDR3 amino acids: CASSLSTSGGGEQFF. CDR3 nucleotide sequence: TGCGCCAGCAGCTTATCTACTAGCGGAGGGGGCGAGCAGTTCTTC.

This clone showed up just once. The chain is built from TRBV28 and TRBJ2-5, with 7 bases aligning to TRBD1. From germline, CDR1 is MDHEN and CDR2 SYDVKM. The CDR3 sequence is 15 residues long. V lost 5 bases and J lost 2; bases outside the gene matches: 8. This CDR3 reads CASSTGVRGQETQYF. The CDR3 region has the DNA TGTGCCAGCAGTACAGGGGTAAGGGGGCAAGAGACCCAGTACTTC.

The chain combines TRBV7-9 with TRBJ2-2, with TRBD1 as a possible D gene (6 bases). V was shortened by 1 base and J by 6 bases, with 12 bases between the two germline ends. The germline CDR1 and CDR2 sequences are SEHNR and FQNEAQ (reference sequence). The CDR3 covers 15 residues. The CDR3 nucleotides read TGTGCCAGCAGCTTAGAGGGGGTCCTCGCCGGGGAGCTGTTTTTT. Its translation: CASSLEGVLAGELFF.

This clone was detected once. This rearrangement joins TRBV2 to TRBJ2-2; the match to TRBD2 covers 8 bases. This CDR3 contains 18 residues. V shed 6 bases, J shed 6 bases, and the junction held 18 bases outside the gene matches. The germline V gene has CDR1 SNHLY and CDR2 FYNNEI. CDR3 protein: CASSERTSGRSRAGELFF. In nucleotides, the CDR3 is TGTGCCAGCAGCGAGAGAACAAGCGGGAGAAGTCGGGCCGGGGAGCTGTTTTTT.

The chain joins TRBV30 to TRBJ2-1; TRBD2 matches at 13 bases. The ends lost 4 bases at V and 3 bases at J; junction bases unmatched: 21. CDR1 is GTSNPN and CDR2 is SVGIG in the germline V gene (reference sequence). The CDR3 consists of 21 residues. DNA for the CDR3: TGTGCCTGGAACTCAGATCATGTAGGACTAGCGGGAGCCCCGAACTACAATGAGCAGTTCTTC. Protein sequence: CAWNSDHVGLAGAPNYNEQFF.

This chain links TRBV9 with TRBJ2-5; 15 bases map to TRBD2. V lost 4 bases, J lost 0 bases, and 7 bases stayed unmatched. This CDR3 contains 18 residues. Germline V gene lookup returns CDR1 SGDLS and CDR2 YYNGEE. Written as DNA, the CDR3 is TGTGCCAGCAGCCACGGGACTAGCGGGAGGACGTACCAAGAGACCCAGTACTTC. Translated: CASSHGTSGRTYQETQYF.

The chain carries TRBV19 and TRBJ2-3; D remains unclear. Germline V gene lookup returns CDR1 LNHDA and CDR2 SQIVND (reference sequence). This CDR3 has 12 residues. Trimming took off 8 bases at V and 8 bases at J, with 14 bases between the two ends. CDR3 amino acids: CASLGPWGTQYF. Written as DNA, the CDR3 is TGTGCCAGTCTAGGCCCCTGGGGTACGCAGTATTTT.

J is TRBJ1-5 and V is TRBV19; 7 bases match TRBD1. The CDR3 consists of 14 residues. The germline gives CDR1 LNHDA, CDR2 SQIVND (reference sequence). V lost 8 bases and J lost 0; bases outside the gene matches: 4. The CDR3 region is CASEDRASNQPQHF. As DNA, the CDR3 is TGTGCCAGTGAAGACAGGGCTAGCAATCAGCCCCAGCATTTT. Using reference TRBV19 and TRBJ1-5 for the parts outside the CDR3, the full variable domain is DGGITQSPKYLFRKEGQNVTLSCEQNLNHDAMYWYRQDPGQGLRLIYYSQIVNDFQKGDIAEGYSVSREKKESFPLTVTSAQKNPTAFYLCASEDRASNQPQHFGDGTRLSIL.

The V and J genes are TRBV12-5 and TRBJ2-7, with D perhaps TRBD1 (5 bases). CDR3 length: 15 residues. Germline CDR1 reads LGHNT; CDR2 reads FRNRAP. Trimming shortened V by 7 bases and J by 5 bases, and 21 bases separated the two germline ends. The CDR3 here is CASATDQGLTHEQYF. The CDR3, as DNA: TGTGCTAGTGCCACTGACCAGGGTCTAACCCACGAGCAGTACTTC.

This clone was recorded only once. CDR3 sequence (DNA): TGTGCCAGCAGCAGCGGAAGCGGCAATGAGCAGTTCTTC. Translated: CASSSGSGNEQFF. This chain joins TRBV28 and TRBJ2-1, with D perhaps TRBD2 (5 bases). This CDR3 contains 13 residues. The ends were cut back, 6 bases at V and 6 bases at J, with 12 bases in the middle. The germline CDR1 and CDR2 sequences are MDHEN and SYDVKM.

The chain joins TRBV10-3 to TRBJ1-5, with 7 bases aligning to TRBD1. CDR1 and CDR2 (germline): ENHRY, SYGVKD. This CDR3 comprises 14 residues. With 8 bases clipped from V and 2 bases from J, the junction kept 6 bases outside the gene matches. The CDR3 spells CAIVQGGGNQPQHF. The CDR3 DNA is TGTGCCATCGTCCAGGGGGGCGGCAATCAGCCCCAGCATTTT.

This chain uses TRBV5-1 with TRBJ1-2; D not resolved. Trimming left V 0 bases short and J 7 bases short, with 10 bases between. Germline CDR1 is SGHRS and CDR2 is YFSETQ. The length of the CDR3 is 13 residues. The CDR3 loop is CASSLGGFRGYTF. The CDR3 nucleotides read TGCGCCAGCAGCTTGGGAGGTTTTCGTGGCTACACCTTC.

To note about this clone: One junction end does not reproduce the germline sequence, and a read error may be involved. The gene calls are TRBV7-7 and TRBJ2-1, with D possibly matching TRBD1 (5 bases). Germline CDR1 reads SSHAT; CDR2 reads FNYEAQ (reference sequence). The CDR3 runs to 16 residues. The DNA for the CDR3 is TGTGCTAGCAGCTTAGGGGTCGCCTTCCAAGGCGATGAGCAGTTCTTC. This encodes CASSLGVAFQGDEQFF.

The V and J genes are TRBV27 and TRBJ2-6; 11 bases fit TRBD1. V dropped 2 bases and J dropped 4; count of bases not matched to a gene: 7. Per the germline V gene, CDR1 is MNHEY and CDR2 is SMNVEV (reference sequence). The CDR3 length is 18 residues. The DNA of the CDR3 is TGTGCCAGCAGTTTAACCCGGACAGGGGGCTCCGGGGCCAACGTCCTGACTTTC. The encoded protein is CASSLTRTGGSGANVLTF.

Turning to this clone: Compared with germline, one end of the junction differs, possibly owing to a read error. This chain joins TRBV7-7 and TRBJ2-1, with D possibly being TRBD2 (6 bases). Germline lookup yields CDR1 SSHAT and CDR2 FNYEAQ (reference sequence). This CDR3 region has 14 residues. Here the CDR3 reads CASSSAGSYNEQFF. The CDR3 DNA reads as TGTGCTAGCAGCTCAGCGGGCTCCTACAATGAGCAGTTCTTC.

The rearrangement links TRBV9 to TRBJ1-2; maybe TRBD1 (6 bases). With 4 bases removed from V and 7 bases from J, the gap between germline ends came to 17 bases. CDR3 length: 14 residues. Germline CDR1 SGDLS, CDR2 YYNGEE. The CDR3 region has the DNA TGTGCCAGCAGCCCCCGGGGGGCCCTCAGTGGCTACACCTTC. Translating it yields CASSPRGALSGYTF.

The chain joins TRBV7-5 to TRBJ2-3. TRBV7-5 is a recognized pseudogene. The CDR3 spans 13 residues. This CDR3 is CASSEGNTDTQYF. For the CDR3, the DNA is TGTGCCAGCAGCGAAGGAAATACAGATACGCAGTATTTT.

Worth noting for this clone: At one end the junction does not follow the germline gene, possibly because of a read error. V gene TRBV5-1 combines with J gene TRBJ1-1; TRBD1 matches at 9 bases. The germline V gene has CDR1 SGHRS and CDR2 YFSETQ. This CDR3 is 14 amino acids long. The CDR3 bases are TGCGCCAACAGCCTCCAGGACAGGGGCGCTGAAGCTTTCTTT. Its translation: CANSLQDRGAEAFF.

The gene calls are TRBV6-5 and TRBJ2-2; TRBD2 aligns across 15 bases. Germline CDR1 reads MNHEY; CDR2 reads SVGAGI. V was pared by 4 bases and J by 4 bases, with 1 base of the junction left unmatched. This CDR3 contains 16 residues. DNA for the CDR3: TGTGCCAGCAGTTGGGGACTAGCGGGAGGCACCGGGGAGCTGTTTTTT. This encodes CASSWGLAGGTGELFF.

The chain couples TRBV11-3 to TRBJ2-1; 7 bases line up with TRBD2. The J segment lost 7 bases and the V segment lost 8 bases, leaving 8 bases of the junction unmatched. There are 13 residues in the CDR3. Germline lookup yields CDR1 SGHNT and CDR2 YENEEA. DNA of the CDR3: TGTGCCAGCTGCGGGCGGGAGTCTAATGAGCAGTTCTTC. Protein: CASCGRESNEQFF.

This clone was counted once. The J gene is TRBJ1-4, the V gene TRBV7-8; no definite D call. The CDR3 length is 14 residues. V was clipped by 3 bases and J by 7 bases, with 12 bases between them. CDR1 is SGHVS, CDR2 FQNEAQ, per germline. CDR3 DNA sequence: TGTGCCAGCAGCTTGGGGAGGGTTGGTGAAAAACTGTTTTTT. Protein: CASSLGRVGEKLFF.